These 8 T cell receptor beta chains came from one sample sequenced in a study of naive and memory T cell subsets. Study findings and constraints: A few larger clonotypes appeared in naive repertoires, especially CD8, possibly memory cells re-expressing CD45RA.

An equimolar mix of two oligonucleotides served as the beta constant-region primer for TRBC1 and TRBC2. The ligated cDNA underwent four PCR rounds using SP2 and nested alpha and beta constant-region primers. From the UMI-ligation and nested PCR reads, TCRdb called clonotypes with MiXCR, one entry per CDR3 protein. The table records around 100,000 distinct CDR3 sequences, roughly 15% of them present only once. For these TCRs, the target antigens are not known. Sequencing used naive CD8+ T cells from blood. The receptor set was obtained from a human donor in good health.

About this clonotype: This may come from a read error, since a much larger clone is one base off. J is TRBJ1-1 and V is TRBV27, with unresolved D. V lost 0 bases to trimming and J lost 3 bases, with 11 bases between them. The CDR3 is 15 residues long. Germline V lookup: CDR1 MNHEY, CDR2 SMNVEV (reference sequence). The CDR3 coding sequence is TGTGCCAGCAGTTTATCGCTAGGGTTGTACACTGAAGCTTTCTTT. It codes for CASSLSLGLYTEAFF.

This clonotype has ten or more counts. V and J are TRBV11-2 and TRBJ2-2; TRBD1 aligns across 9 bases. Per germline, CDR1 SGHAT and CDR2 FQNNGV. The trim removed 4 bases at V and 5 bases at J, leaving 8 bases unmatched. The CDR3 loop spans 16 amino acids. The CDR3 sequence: CASSSLDRGATGELFF. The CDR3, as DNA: TGTGCCAGCAGCTCTCTCGACAGGGGGGCTACCGGGGAGCTGTTTTTT.

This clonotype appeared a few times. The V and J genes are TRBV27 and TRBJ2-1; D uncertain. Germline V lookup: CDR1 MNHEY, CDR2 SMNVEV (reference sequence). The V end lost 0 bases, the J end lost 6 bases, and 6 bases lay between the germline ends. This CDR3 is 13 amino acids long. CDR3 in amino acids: CASSLSIGNEQFF. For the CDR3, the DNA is TGTGCCAGCAGTTTATCAATCGGCAATGAGCAGTTCTTC.

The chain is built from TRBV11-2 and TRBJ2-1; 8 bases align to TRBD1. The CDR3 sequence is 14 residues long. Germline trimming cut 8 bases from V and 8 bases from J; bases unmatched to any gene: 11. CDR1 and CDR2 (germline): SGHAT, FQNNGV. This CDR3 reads CASSEDRVLDEQFF. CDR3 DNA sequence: TGTGCCAGCTCGGAGGACAGGGTTTTAGATGAGCAGTTCTTC.

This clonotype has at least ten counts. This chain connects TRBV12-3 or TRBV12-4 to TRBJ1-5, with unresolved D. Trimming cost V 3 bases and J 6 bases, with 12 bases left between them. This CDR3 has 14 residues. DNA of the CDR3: TGTGCCAGCAGTTTTTTGGGCGACGGTCAGCCCCAGCATTTT. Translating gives CASSFLGDGQPQHF.

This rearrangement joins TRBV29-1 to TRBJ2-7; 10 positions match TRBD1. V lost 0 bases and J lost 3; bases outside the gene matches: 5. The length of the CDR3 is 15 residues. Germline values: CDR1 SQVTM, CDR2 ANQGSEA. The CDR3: CSVEDWDRGDYEQYF. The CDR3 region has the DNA TGCAGCGTTGAAGATTGGGACAGGGGTGACTACGAGCAGTACTTC.

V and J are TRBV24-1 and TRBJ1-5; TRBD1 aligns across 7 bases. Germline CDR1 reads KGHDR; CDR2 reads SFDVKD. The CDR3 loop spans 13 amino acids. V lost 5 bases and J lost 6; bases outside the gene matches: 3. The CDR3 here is CATSGGDSQPQHF. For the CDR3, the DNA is TGTGCCACCAGTGGAGGGGACAGTCAGCCCCAGCATTTT.

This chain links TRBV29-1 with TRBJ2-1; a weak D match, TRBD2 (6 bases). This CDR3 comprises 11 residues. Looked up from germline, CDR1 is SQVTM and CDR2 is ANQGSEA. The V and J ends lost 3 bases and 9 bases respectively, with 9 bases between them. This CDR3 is CSVDSRGEQFF. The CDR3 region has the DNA TGCAGCGTTGATTCGCGGGGTGAGCAGTTCTTC.